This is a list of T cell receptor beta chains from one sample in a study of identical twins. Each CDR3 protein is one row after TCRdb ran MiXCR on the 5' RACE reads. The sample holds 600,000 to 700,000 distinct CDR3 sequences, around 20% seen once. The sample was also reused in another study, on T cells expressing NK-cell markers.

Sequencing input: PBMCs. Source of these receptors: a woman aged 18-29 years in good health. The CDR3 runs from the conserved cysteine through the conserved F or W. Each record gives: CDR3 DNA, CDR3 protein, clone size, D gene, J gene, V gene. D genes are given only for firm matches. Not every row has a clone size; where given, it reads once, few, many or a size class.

TGCAGTGCTAGGGCCGGGTCCCCGGTCAACACTGAAGCTTTCTTT CSARAGSPVNTEAFF few . TRBJ1-1 TRBV20-1
TGTGCCAGCAGTTCGACTCAGGGGTTGATGGATGAGCAGTTCTTC CASSSTQGLMDEQFF few . TRBJ2-1 TRBV6-5
TGTGCCAGCAGCGTAGCAGCCGGAGCTAACTATGGCTACACCTTC CASSVAAGANYGYTF few . TRBJ1-2 TRBV9
TGTGCCAGCATTTTGAACAGCGATAATGAAAAACTGTTTTTT CASILNSDNEKLFF few . TRBJ1-4 TRBV2
TGTGCCAGCAGCTTTACTCCTTATGGGGGCAATGAGCAGTTCTTC CASSFTPYGGNEQFF . . TRBJ2-1 TRBV6-2/TRBV6-3
TGTGCCAGCAGCGTCGGACTAGCGGACCTGCAAGAGACCCAGTACTTC CASSVGLADLQETQYF . TRBD2 TRBJ2-5 TRBV9
TGTGCCAGCAGCTTGGGGGGGCCCTCTGGCTACACCTTC CASSLGGPSGYTF . . TRBJ1-2 TRBV5-5
TGTGCCACCAGCAGAGGGGGGCTAGCGGGGGACAATGAGCAGTTCTTC CATSRGGLAGDNEQFF . TRBD2 TRBJ2-1 TRBV15
TGTGCCAGCAGGCCGGGACGGAGCTCCTACGAGCAGTACTTC CASRPGRSSYEQYF . . TRBJ2-7 TRBV7-8
TGTGCCAGCAGTCTGCTAGCGGGGGTCTACGAGCAGTACTTC CASSLLAGVYEQYF few TRBD2 TRBJ2-7 TRBV6-2/TRBV6-3
TGCAGTGCATATCGGGCTAGCGGGGGGGACGAGCAGTACTTC CSAYRASGGDEQYF few TRBD2 TRBJ2-7 TRBV20-1
TGTGCCAGTACCGGGACCGGGTCAGATACGCAGTATTTT CASTGTGSDTQYF few . TRBJ2-3 TRBV25-1
TGTGCCATCAGTGGTGCAACTAATGAAAAACTGTTTTTT CAISGATNEKLFF few . TRBJ1-4 TRBV10-3
TGTGCCATCAGTGGGGGCTCTTCCAACACCGGGGAGCTGTTTTTT CAISGGSSNTGELFF few . TRBJ2-2 TRBV10-3
TGTGCCAGCAGCCAAGATGCCGGTAACTATGGCTACACCTTC CASSQDAGNYGYTF . . TRBJ1-2 TRBV3-1
TGTGCCAGCAGTGACAGGGACGGAGGCACTGAAGCTTTCTTT CASSDRDGGTEAFF . TRBD1 TRBJ1-1 TRBV12-3/TRBV12-4
TGTGCCAGCAGTTACTCATCCAGGGCCTCTGGAAACACCATATATTTT CASSYSSRASGNTIYF many . TRBJ1-3 TRBV6-5
TGTGCCAGCAGCTGGTCGAGTAATGAGCAGTTCTTC CASSWSSNEQFF few . TRBJ2-1 TRBV12-3/TRBV12-4
TGTGCCAGCAGACTCGGGACGGTGAACACTGAAGCTTTCTTT CASRLGTVNTEAFF many . TRBJ1-1 TRBV6-5
TGTGCCAGCAGCTTAGGAGGGGGCGGCTGGGATACGCAGTATTTT CASSLGGGGWDTQYF . TRBD1 TRBJ2-3 TRBV7-2
TGTGCCAGCAGCTTCAGGCCAGACTATGGCTACACCTTC CASSFRPDYGYTF few . TRBJ1-2 TRBV12-3/TRBV12-4
TGCAGCGTTGGCAGGACAAACTATGGCTACACCTTC CSVGRTNYGYTF many . TRBJ1-2 TRBV29-1
TGCGCCAGCAGCTTCGGGCGGTCCACGGAGGACTATGGCTACACCTTC CASSFGRSTEDYGYTF few . TRBJ1-2 TRBV5-1
TGCAGCCCGGGGGGCTACACCTTC CSPGGYTF few . TRBJ1-2 TRBV20-1
TGTGCCAGCAGTTACGGTACAGGTTCACCCCTCCACTTT CASSYGTGSPLHF . . TRBJ1-6 TRBV6-6
TGTGCCAGCAGTTTCAGGGGGCTAACTGGGGCCAACGTCCTGACTTTC CASSFRGLTGANVLTF . TRBD1 TRBJ2-6 TRBV6-5
TGCGCCAGCAGCTTATGGACCGAAGCCTCCTACGAGCAGTACTTC CASSLWTEASYEQYF few . TRBJ2-7 TRBV5-1
TGCAGTGCTAGAGATTCAACGCAGCCCCAGCATTTT CSARDSTQPQHF . . TRBJ1-5 TRBV20-1
TGCGCCAGCAGCTTGGCCTCGGCTAGCGGCGTCACAGATACGCAGTATTTT CASSLASASGVTDTQYF . TRBD2 TRBJ2-3 TRBV5-1
TGTGCCAGCAGCCCTACAGGGGCTCCCACAGATACGCAGTATTTT CASSPTGAPTDTQYF . TRBD1 TRBJ2-3 TRBV5-6
TGTGCCAGTACCTCCGGGGCGGGGGGCGGTGAGCAGTTCTTC CASTSGAGGGEQFF few TRBD2 TRBJ2-1 TRBV12-3/TRBV12-4
TGTGCCAGCAGCCGCCAACAGGGCTATGGCTACACCTTC CASSRQQGYGYTF many . TRBJ1-2 TRBV12-3/TRBV12-4
TGCGCCAGCAGCTTGTCCGGACAGGGGGCCACTGAAGCTTTCTTT CASSLSGQGATEAFF . TRBD1 TRBJ1-1 TRBV5-1
TGCGCCAGCAGTGACCGACAGGGGTACACCGGGGAGCTGTTTTTT CASSDRQGYTGELFF many TRBD1 TRBJ2-2 TRBV10-2
TGCAGTGCTATTAGCGGGAGGTCCTACAATGAGCAGTTCTTC CSAISGRSYNEQFF . TRBD2 TRBJ2-1 TRBV20-1
TGTGCCAGCAGCGCCCTCGGAAATTCACCCCTCCACTTT CASSALGNSPLHF . . TRBJ1-6 TRBV9
TGTGCCAGCAGCCGTAGCCACGAGCAGTACTTC CASSRSHEQYF few . TRBJ2-7 TRBV9
TGCAGCGTTGGTACGGGAGAGGCCTACGAGCAGTACTTC CSVGTGEAYEQYF many . TRBJ2-7 TRBV29-1
TGCGCCAGCAGCCTTGGAATAGGTGACGAGCAGTACTTC CASSLGIGDEQYF . . TRBJ2-7 TRBV4-1
TGCAGCGGGGGGGCAGATTCAGAATTAGCCAAAAACATTCAGTACTTC CSGGADSELAKNIQYF many . TRBJ2-4 TRBV29-1
TGTGCCAGCAGAACTGGGACAGGAGCCTACGAGCAGTACTTC CASRTGTGAYEQYF . TRBD1 TRBJ2-7 TRBV6-1
TGTGCCAGCAGTAATCTAGCGGGGCAATACAATGAGCAGTTCTTC CASSNLAGQYNEQFF few TRBD2 TRBJ2-1 TRBV12-3/TRBV12-4
TGTGCCACCACAGACAGAAACGAGCAGTACTTC CATTDRNEQYF . . TRBJ2-7 TRBV10-3
TGCAGTGCTAGGGAGGGACACCAAAATCAGCCCCAGCATTTT CSAREGHQNQPQHF . . TRBJ1-5 TRBV20-1
TGTGCCAGCAGCCCCTTGGACTACGAGCAGTACTTC CASSPLDYEQYF few . TRBJ2-7 TRBV7-9
TGTGCCAGCAGCCTAACTACAGGGGTGGCTGGGGCCAACGTCCTGACTTTC CASSLTTGVAGANVLTF . TRBD1 TRBJ2-6 TRBV9